One and the same sample provided the 21 T cell receptor beta chains below, sequenced in a study of T cell responses to AZD1222 COVID-19 vaccine. The assay was immunoSEQ multiplex PCR, and TCRdb's table has in-frame clones only and misses some. The repertoire includes 150,000 to 200,000 clones, around 94% of them detected once, and roughly 5.6% sits in the top ten. The sample here was peripheral blood, taken 28 days after the second AZD1222 dose. The receptor source for this set is an adult who received the AZD1222 COVID-19 vaccine.

J is TRBJ2-1 and V is TRBV10-2; perhaps D is TRBD1 or TRBD2 (5 bases each). Germline lookup yields CDR1 WSHSY and CDR2 SAAADI. V shed 0 bases and J shed 3 bases, with 15 bases lying between them. CDR3 size: 17 residues. CDR3 region: CASSESRQLRDYNEQFF. CDR3 nucleotides: TGCGCCAGCAGTGAGTCCCGACAGCTGAGGGACTACAATGAGCAGTTCTTC.

This clone was detected a few times. This rearrangement joins TRBV28 to TRBJ2-7; no clear D. The germline CDR1 and CDR2 sequences are MDHEN and SYDVKM. This CDR3 is 11 amino acids long. Trimming cost V 7 bases and J 4 bases, with 8 bases left between them. The CDR3, as DNA: TGTGCCAGCACCGTCTATTACGAGCAGTACTTC. This gives the protein CASTVYYEQYF.

The chain recombines TRBV28 with TRBJ1-5, with a weak D call TRBD1 (5 bases). The V gene lost 5 bases and the J gene lost 9 bases, with 20 bases spanning the gap. Germline CDR1 is MDHEN and CDR2 is SYDVKM. This CDR3 has 15 residues. The CDR3 loop is CASSEVGTEAGPQHF. In DNA, the CDR3 is TGTGCCAGCAGTGAAGTAGGGACGGAAGCCGGGCCCCAGCATTTT.

This rearrangement joins TRBV28 to TRBJ1-1, with 7 nucleotides matching TRBD1. The CDR3 is made up of 15 amino acids. CDR1 is MDHEN, CDR2 SYDVKM, per germline. V lost 5 bases to trimming and J lost 4 bases; unmatched junction nucleotides: 10. CDR3 amino acids: CASSPPTGSGTEAFF. In nucleotides, the CDR3 is TGTGCCAGCAGTCCGCCGACAGGGAGCGGCACTGAAGCTTTCTTT.

The count of this clone is one. The rearrangement uses TRBV27 and TRBJ1-4, with unresolved D. The CDR3 totals 16 residues. Germline CDR1 reads MNHEY; CDR2 reads SMNVEV (reference sequence). Trimming shortened V by 0 bases and J by 8 bases, and 16 bases separated the two germline ends. For the CDR3, the DNA is TGTGCCAGCAGTTTATCGATGGAGGGTAGGGAAGAAAAACTGTTTTTT. Amino acids: CASSLSMEGREEKLFF.

This clone was seen once. One end of the junction varies from germline; a read error may be responsible. The J gene is TRBJ2-7, the V gene TRBV3-1 (or the pseudogene TRBV3-2); maybe TRBD1 (5 bases). Germline-derived CDR1 and CDR2 are LGHDT and YNNKEL (reference sequence). This CDR3 region has 12 residues. The CDR3 sequence: CASSQGAYEQYF. CDR3 in DNA: TGTGCCAGCAGTCAAGGGGCGTACGAGCAGTACTTC.

The V and J genes are TRBV7-9 and TRBJ1-2; D unresolved. This CDR3 is built from 11 residues. Germline CDR1 reads SEHNR; CDR2 reads FQNEAQ (reference sequence). Trimming removed 1 base from V and 10 bases from J, with 7 bases in between. CDR3 bases: TGTGCCAGCAGCTTAGTACAGTTCTACACCTTC. It is translated as CASSLVQFYTF.

This chain joins TRBV19 and TRBJ2-7; D perhaps matches TRBD2 (5 bases). V gave up 10 bases and J gave up 2 bases, with 21 bases separating them. The CDR3 totals 15 residues. Germline-derived CDR1 and CDR2 are LNHDA and SQIVND (reference sequence). The CDR3 spells CATSSGRASPYEQYF. The CDR3 nucleotides read TGTGCCACCTCAAGTGGGCGGGCCTCCCCCTACGAGCAGTACTTC. Full variable domain (rest looked up from reference TRBV19 and TRBJ2-7): DGGITQSPKYLFRKEGQNVTLSCEQNLNHDAMYWYRQDPGQGLRLIYYSQIVNDFQKGDIAEGYSVSREKKESFPLTVTSAQKNPTAFYLCATSSGRASPYEQYFGPGTRLTVT.

The genes are TRBV25-1 and TRBJ2-7; D tentatively fits TRBD1 or TRBD2 (5 bases each). Germline CDR1 MGHDK, CDR2 SYGVNS. This CDR3 is built from 15 residues. Deletions cut 6 bases from V and 0 bases from J, with 15 bases between. The CDR3 loop reads CASSPGRGSSYEQYF. For the CDR3, the DNA is TGTGCCAGCAGCCCGGGACGGGGAAGCTCCTACGAGCAGTACTTC.

This chain joins TRBV6-5 and TRBJ2-7; 8 nucleotides align to TRBD2. This CDR3 comprises 14 residues. Looked up from germline, CDR1 is MNHEY and CDR2 is SVGAGI. Unmatched junction bases numbered 13, after V lost 10 bases and J lost 5 bases. This chain's CDR3 is CATSLKAGGDEQYF. For the CDR3, the DNA is TGTGCCACATCCCTCAAGGCGGGGGGTGACGAGCAGTACTTC.

The chain joins TRBV27 to TRBJ1-5; D is unresolved. CDR1 is MNHEY, CDR2 SMNVEV, per germline (reference sequence). This CDR3 is 14 amino acids long. Trimming removed 3 bases from V and 4 bases from J, with 10 bases in between. CDR3 in amino acids: CASSFSGENQPQHF. The CDR3 region has the DNA TGTGCCAGCAGTTTCTCTGGGGAGAATCAGCCCCAGCATTTT.

The chain has TRBV5-5 and TRBJ2-3; D is undetermined. The CDR3 sequence is 13 residues long. Trimming took off 0 bases at V and 10 bases at J, with 12 bases between the two ends. Per the germline V gene, CDR1 is SGHKS and CDR2 is YYEKEE (reference sequence). The CDR3 spells CASSLDPGRPQYF. CDR3 in DNA: TGTGCCAGCAGCTTGGACCCTGGTAGGCCGCAGTATTTT.

This clone was detected once. This chain links TRBV27 with TRBJ1-2, with D maybe TRBD1 (5 bases). Trimming removed 7 bases from V and 3 bases from J, with 12 bases in between. The CDR3 loop spans 13 amino acids. Germline V gene lookup returns CDR1 MNHEY and CDR2 SMNVEV (reference sequence). CDR3 nucleotides: TGTGCCAGCAAGACCGACAGCCACTATGGCTACACCTTC. Its translation is CASKTDSHYGYTF.

This clone occurred once. The rearrangement uses TRBV30 and TRBJ2-1; 9 nucleotides agree with TRBD2. Per the germline V gene, CDR1 is GTSNPN and CDR2 is SVGIG (reference sequence). V trimming: 0 bases; J trimming: 3 bases; junction bases outside the gene matches: 3. The CDR3 sequence is 15 residues long. The CDR3 DNA reads as TGTGCCTGGAGTGTAACTAGCGGGCTCTACAATGAGCAGTTCTTC. Translating gives CAWSVTSGLYNEQFF.

The chain joins TRBV3-1 (or the pseudogene TRBV3-2) to TRBJ1-1; D not certain. The CDR3 loop spans 13 amino acids. Trimming stripped 4 bases from V and 1 base from J, with 7 bases between. Germline V CDR1 and CDR2: LGHDT, YNNKEL (reference sequence). The CDR3 spells CASSRGWNTEAFF. In DNA, the CDR3 is TGTGCCAGCAGCCGGGGTTGGAACACTGAAGCTTTCTTT.

The V call is TRBV13, the J call TRBJ1-1; possibly TRBD1 for D (5 bases). Trimming cost V 4 bases and J 3 bases, with 15 bases left between them. The CDR3 covers 15 residues. Germline V gene data show CDR1 as PRHDT and CDR2 as FYEKMQ (reference sequence). The DNA of the CDR3 is TGTGCCAGCAGCTCTGCCGGGACGGCAGACACTGAAGCTTTCTTT. This translates into CASSSAGTADTEAFF. The full variable domain, rest sourced from reference TRBV13 and TRBJ1-1, is AAGVIQSPRHLIKEKRETATLKCYPIPRHDTVYWYQQGPGQDPQFLISFYEKMQSDKGSIPDRFSAQQFSDYHSELNMSSLELGDSALYFCASSSAGTADTEAFFGQGTRLTVV.

V usage is TRBV11-3 and J usage is TRBJ2-5; possible D gene TRBD1, 6 bases. The V and J ends lost 5 bases and 2 bases respectively, with 15 bases between them. This CDR3 spans 15 amino acids. Germline CDR1 SGHNT, CDR2 YENEEA. The CDR3 reads CASSVGAGDQETQYF. Here the CDR3 DNA reads TGTGCCAGCAGCGTGGGGGCAGGGGATCAAGAGACCCAGTACTTC.

The genes are TRBV27 and TRBJ2-6; no definite D call. The V gene's germline CDR1 is MNHEY and CDR2 SMNVEV (reference sequence). Trimming removed 4 bases from V and 9 bases from J, with 16 bases in between. The CDR3 contains 15 residues. The CDR3 spells CASSSFWAGGNVLTF. In DNA, the CDR3 is TGTGCCAGCAGTTCCTTTTGGGCCGGCGGCAACGTCCTGACTTTC.

V is TRBV7-8 and J is TRBJ2-1, with 8 bases fitting TRBD1. The V gene's germline CDR1 is SGHVS and CDR2 FQNEAQ. V lost 2 bases, J lost 2 bases, and 5 bases stayed unmatched. The CDR3 has 16 amino acids. CDR3 nucleotide sequence: TGTGCCAGCAGCTTACGTCCAGGGGGCCCCTACAATGAGCAGTTCTTC. Its protein product is CASSLRPGGPYNEQFF.

This clone was detected only once. The V call is TRBV3-1 (or the pseudogene TRBV3-2), the J call TRBJ2-2; 9 bases fit TRBD2. Germline V lookup: CDR1 LGHDT, CDR2 YNNKEL (reference sequence). The V and J ends lost 1 base and 6 bases, in that order; junction bases with no gene match: 3. The CDR3 totals 15 residues. The CDR3 spells CASSQVGLAAGELFF. CDR3 sequence (DNA): TGTGCCAGCAGCCAAGTGGGACTAGCTGCCGGGGAGCTGTTTTTT.

The chain combines TRBV7-9 with TRBJ2-3; 10 nucleotides agree with TRBD2. The CDR3 totals 17 residues. Germline V gene sequence: CDR1 SEHNR, CDR2 FQNEAQ (reference sequence). V dropped 5 bases and J dropped 2; count of bases not matched to a gene: 10. The CDR3 loop reads CASSPRIAGGTTDTQYF. CDR3 nucleotide sequence: TGTGCCAGCAGCCCGCGAATAGCGGGAGGTACCACAGATACGCAGTATTTT.